These 22 T cell receptor beta chains came from one sample sequenced in a study of blood T cell repertoires in COVID-19. TCRdb keeps only in-frame clones here, not all; method: immunoSEQ multiplex PCR. The table lists 70,000 to 95,000 clones, around four fifths of them singletons. The source material was peripheral blood. These receptor sequences come from a woman in her sixties or seventies with active or convalescent COVID-19.

This clone was seen more than once but under ten times. The V and J genes are TRBV4-1 and TRBJ1-6; 7 nucleotides line up with TRBD1. V was pared by 3 bases and J by 8 bases, with 7 bases of the junction left unmatched. From germline, CDR1 is MGHRA and CDR2 YSYEKL. This CDR3 is built from 15 residues. CDR3 residues: CASSHPTGRHSPLHF. CDR3 nucleotide sequence: TGCGCCAGCAGCCACCCGACAGGGCGGCATTCACCCCTCCACTTT.

V usage is TRBV28 and J usage is TRBJ2-3; 8 bases line up with TRBD2. The CDR3 has 15 residues. J was trimmed by 0 bases and V by 6 bases; bases with no gene match: 5. Germline V gives CDR1 MDHEN, CDR2 SYDVKM. CDR3 region: CASRPAGDSTDTQYF. As DNA, the CDR3 is TGTGCCAGCAGGCCAGCGGGGGATAGCACAGATACGCAGTATTTT.

The genes are TRBV3-1 (or the pseudogene TRBV3-2) and TRBJ1-5, with 7 bases lining up with TRBD1. Trimming at V came to 4 bases and at J to 2 bases, leaving 5 bases not matched to a gene. In germline, CDR1 is LGHDT, CDR2 YNNKEL (reference sequence). The CDR3 is 15 amino acids. The DNA for the CDR3 is TGTGCCAGCAGCCTCGACACAGGGGGCAATCAGCCCCAGCATTTT. It codes for CASSLDTGGNQPQHF.

V is TRBV25-1 and J is TRBJ1-1; D possibly corresponds to TRBD1 (5 bases). The V end lost 4 bases, the J end lost 7 bases, and 10 bases lay between the germline ends. The CDR3 contains 12 residues. CDR1 is MGHDK and CDR2 is SYGVNS in the germline V gene. The CDR3 loop is CASSGEGFEAFF. In nucleotides, the CDR3 is TGTGCCAGCAGTGGGGAGGGGTTTGAAGCTTTCTTT.

V and J are TRBV6-5 and TRBJ1-1, with 8 bases that match TRBD1. With V trimmed by 6 bases and J by 5 bases, 8 bases remained unmatched. Germline V gene lookup returns CDR1 MNHEY and CDR2 SVGAGI. This CDR3 region has 14 residues. For the CDR3, the DNA is TGTGCCAGCAGCCCCGACAGGGGAGGGACTGAAGCTTTCTTT. It encodes CASSPDRGGTEAFF.

The chain joins TRBV25-1 to TRBJ1-6; 7 bases align to TRBD1. From germline, CDR1 is MGHDK and CDR2 SYGVNS. This CDR3 region has 16 residues. The trim removed 8 bases at V and 4 bases at J, leaving 11 bases unmatched. Here the CDR3 reads CASEGGQPHYNSPLHF. The CDR3 coding sequence is TGTGCCAGCGAGGGGGGACAGCCTCATTATAATTCACCCCTCCACTTT.

This chain joins TRBV12-3 or TRBV12-4 and TRBJ2-7, with TRBD1 identical over 8 bases. After removal of 10 bases from V and 3 bases from J, the junction contained 5 bases not matched to a gene. The CDR3 runs to 12 residues. The CDR3 nucleotides are TGTGCCACCGGGACAGGACTCTACGAGCAGTACTTC. Translated, it gives CATGTGLYEQYF.

The rearrangement links TRBV15 to TRBJ1-2, with D perhaps matching TRBD1 (5 bases). V was shortened by 5 bases and J by 6 bases, with 13 bases between the two germline ends. This CDR3 region has 13 residues. Germline CDR1 reads LNHNV; CDR2 reads YYDKDF (reference sequence). The CDR3 region has the DNA TGTGCCACCAGCCGGACACATACAGATGGCTACACCTTC. Translating it yields CATSRTHTDGYTF.

The CDR3 here is CASSYAGTVVIAFF. CDR3 in DNA: TGTGCCAGCAGTTACGCCGGGACAGTCGTGATAGCTTTCTTT. This sequence joins TRBV6-5 and TRBJ1-1; 7 bases align to TRBD1. Germline assignment: CDR1 MNHEY and CDR2 SVGAGI. CDR3 length: 14 residues. J was trimmed by 10 bases and V by 2 bases; bases with no gene match: 10.

The genes are TRBV21-1 and TRBJ1-5. TRBV21-1 is a recognized pseudogene. The CDR3 spans 14 residues. The CDR3 reads CASSSGSSNQPQHF. CDR3 sequence (DNA): TGTGCCAGCAGTTCGGGGTCTAGCAATCAGCCCCAGCATTTT.

The rearrangement joins TRBV4-1 to TRBJ1-1; TRBD1 matches 7 bases. The CDR3 is made up of 17 amino acids. V trimming: 3 bases; J trimming: 5 bases; junction bases outside the gene matches: 15. Germline-derived CDR1 and CDR2 are MGHRA and YSYEKL. In DNA, the CDR3 is TGCGCCAGCAGCCAGCACAGGGGCAGAGCGAACGGGACTGAAGCTTTCTTT. Translation gives CASSQHRGRANGTEAFF.

This clone was observed a handful of times. The chain combines TRBV7-8 with TRBJ1-2, with TRBD1 as a possible D gene (5 bases). There are 14 residues in the CDR3. CDR1 is SGHVS and CDR2 is FQNEAQ in the germline V gene. The ends were cut back, 0 bases at V and 7 bases at J, with 12 bases in the middle. The CDR3 DNA sequence: TGTGCCAGCAGCTTAGCCCTCTCTAGGGGTGGCTACACCTTC. Residues: CASSLALSRGGYTF.

The CDR3 DNA is TGTGCCAGTAGTCGCGGGGTCGTGAACACTGAAGCTTTCTTT. Translated: CASSRGVVNTEAFF. This chain connects TRBV19 to TRBJ1-1, with D unclear. The germline gives CDR1 LNHDA, CDR2 SQIVND (reference sequence). The CDR3 has 14 amino acids. V was clipped by 5 bases and J by 0 bases, with 10 bases between them.

The J gene is TRBJ2-2, the V gene TRBV11-2; 8 nucleotides agree with TRBD2. Germline V CDR1 and CDR2: SGHAT, FQNNGV. The CDR3 covers 16 residues. V dropped 8 bases and J dropped 6; count of bases not matched to a gene: 14. The CDR3 here is CASSRGGLGPSGELFF. DNA for the CDR3: TGTGCCAGCTCCCGTGGGGGACTAGGACCGTCCGGGGAGCTGTTTTTT.

The rearrangement links TRBV2 to TRBJ1-2; 10 nucleotides agree with TRBD1. The CDR3 spans 17 residues. CDR1 and CDR2 from the germline V gene are SNHLY and FYNNEI. Trimming cost V 6 bases and J 1 base; bases outside gene matches: 11. The CDR3 protein is CASSQSPGTGVNYGYTF. CDR3 DNA sequence: TGTGCCAGCAGCCAATCTCCCGGGACAGGGGTTAACTATGGCTACACCTTC.

The table lists this clone with a few counts. The chain couples TRBV14 to TRBJ1-5, with 7 nucleotides matching TRBD1. Germline V CDR1 and CDR2: SGHDN, FVKESK. Germline trimming cut 1 base from V and 1 base from J; bases unmatched to any gene: 10. There are 18 residues in the CDR3. CDR3 amino acids: CASSQAEGGETSNQPQHF. CDR3 DNA: TGTGCCAGCAGCCAAGCGGAAGGGGGCGAGACGAGCAATCAGCCCCAGCATTTT.

The chain joins TRBV3-1 (or the pseudogene TRBV3-2) to TRBJ2-3; 9 nucleotides agree with TRBD2. The germline gives CDR1 LGHDT, CDR2 YNNKEL (reference sequence). Unmatched junction bases numbered 3, after V lost 2 bases and J lost 6 bases. This CDR3 region has 14 residues. The CDR3 loop is CASSQFSGGDTQYF. In DNA, the CDR3 is TGTGCCAGCAGCCAATTCAGCGGGGGGGATACGCAGTATTTT.

In its sample, this clone was seen once. The chain couples TRBV7-2 to TRBJ2-3, with 8 bases matching TRBD2. The CDR3 consists of 12 residues. The V segment lost 5 bases and the J segment 13 bases; nucleotides outside the gene matches: 8. CDR1 and CDR2 from the germline V gene are SGHTA and FQGNSA. The CDR3 loop is CASSPRTSKKYF. The CDR3 region has the DNA TGTGCCAGCAGCCCTAGGACTAGCAAGAAGTATTTT.

The CDR3 DNA is TGTGCCAGCAGCTTAGCGGGGGGAGGTGGGACTGAAGCTTTCTTT. Protein product: CASSLAGGGGTEAFF. The V call is TRBV7-2, the J call TRBJ1-1, with D perhaps matching TRBD1 (5 bases). Trimming took 0 bases from V and 5 from J, leaving 13 bases between them. The CDR3 covers 15 residues. In germline, CDR1 is SGHTA, CDR2 FQGNSA.

V and J are TRBV6-2 or TRBV6-3 and TRBJ2-2; 9 bases map to TRBD2. This CDR3 comprises 18 residues. J lost 3 bases, V lost 3 bases, and 11 bases had no gene match. Germline V gene data show CDR1 as MNHEY and CDR2 as SVGEGT. Here the CDR3 reads CASSYVVAGAVYTGELFF. As DNA, the CDR3 is TGTGCCAGCAGTTATGTAGTAGCGGGGGCAGTGTACACCGGGGAGCTGTTTTTT.

The V gene is TRBV5-4, the J gene TRBJ2-3; 8 nucleotides align to TRBD2. This CDR3 spans 17 amino acids. Germline V gives CDR1 SGHNT, CDR2 YYREEE (reference sequence). V lost 0 bases to trimming and J lost 2 bases; unmatched junction nucleotides: 8. Written as DNA, the CDR3 is TGTGCCAGCAGCTTGGGGGGAGCGGGGGCGTCCACAGATACGCAGTATTTT. Translation gives CASSLGGAGASTDTQYF.

The rearrangement joins TRBV28 to TRBJ2-4, with 7 bases identical to TRBD2. V shed 5 bases, J shed 7 bases, and the junction held 8 bases outside the gene matches. Germline V lookup: CDR1 MDHEN, CDR2 SYDVKM. The CDR3 runs 14 residues. Written as DNA, the CDR3 is TGTGCCAGCAGTACGGGGGGTTCGCAGAACATTCAGTACTTC. Translated: CASSTGGSQNIQYF.